The 30 T cell receptor beta chains below come from one sample, sequenced in a study of blood T cell repertoires in COVID-19. Sequencing was performed with immunoSEQ multiplex PCR; in TCRdb, only in-frame clones are kept and a portion is missing. The data contain about 150,000 clones, about 90% of them seen just once; the ten biggest clones take up 30% to 45%. Sequencing was performed on peripheral blood. The receptors come from a man aged 50-59 years who had recovered from COVID-19.

V gene TRBV6-1 combines with J gene TRBJ1-4; D is unclear. Germline assignment: CDR1 MNHNS and CDR2 SASEGT. Trimming took off 2 bases at V and 2 bases at J, with 9 bases between the two ends. CDR3 size: 15 residues. CDR3 region: CASSEKRPTNEKLFF. CDR3 bases: TGTGCCAGCAGTGAAAAGAGGCCGACTAATGAAAAACTGTTTTTT.

The chain couples TRBV5-1 to TRBJ1-2; weak D call: TRBD1 (6 bases). Germline CDR1 reads SGHRS; CDR2 reads YFSETQ. The V end was cut by 3 bases, the J end by 3 bases, with 12 bases between. The CDR3 runs to 14 residues. The CDR3 nucleotides read TGCGCCAGCAGCTCCTCGACAGGCTACTATGGCTACACCTTC. Translated: CASSSSTGYYGYTF.

The chain uses TRBV6-5 and TRBJ1-6; D ambiguous. The V and J ends lost 8 bases and 10 bases respectively, with 18 bases between them. Germline CDR1 and CDR2: MNHEY and SVGAGI. CDR3 length equals 14 residues. CDR3 amino acids: CASQTSPRGSPLHF. The CDR3 DNA reads TGTGCCAGCCAAACGAGCCCACGGGGATCACCCCTCCACTTT.

This clone was seen more than once but under ten times. This chain connects TRBV2 to TRBJ2-1, with D perhaps TRBD1 (6 bases). The CDR3 consists of 15 residues. Looked up from germline, CDR1 is SNHLY and CDR2 is FYNNEI. V lost 8 bases and J 9 bases, leaving 23 bases between the germline ends. CDR3 in DNA: TGTGCCAGCGCACAGGGCTACAGGTCGAGTAGTGAGCAGTTCTTC. Amino acids: CASAQGYRSSSEQFF.

V gene TRBV5-1 combines with J gene TRBJ2-7, with 7 bases identical to TRBD2. Germline values: CDR1 SGHRS, CDR2 YFSETQ. V was pared by 4 bases and J by 2 bases, with 9 bases of the junction left unmatched. The CDR3 extends over 15 amino acids. In DNA form, the CDR3 reads TGCGCCAGCAGCCCACCGGCGGGGGAAACCTACGAGCAGTACTTC. This translates into CASSPPAGETYEQYF.

This sequence joins TRBV7-8 and TRBJ1-5, with D perhaps TRBD1 (6 bases). Germline loops: CDR1 SGHVS, CDR2 FQNEAQ. The ends were cut back, 3 bases at V and 2 bases at J, with 11 bases in the middle. The CDR3 is 15 residues long. The DNA of the CDR3 is TGTGCCAGCAGCTTCGGGGGGGGGCGCAATCAGCCCCAGCATTTT. Protein sequence: CASSFGGGRNQPQHF.

The V and J genes are TRBV6-1 and TRBJ1-1; 7 bases fit TRBD1. The CDR3 contains 15 residues. Trimming at V came to 2 bases and at J to 4 bases, leaving 7 bases not matched to a gene. The germline CDR1 and CDR2 sequences are MNHNS and SASEGT. Here the CDR3 reads CASSEPQTGTTEAFF. The CDR3 nucleotides read TGTGCCAGCAGTGAACCACAGACAGGGACCACTGAAGCTTTCTTT.

The chain employs TRBV13 and TRBJ1-4; D might be TRBD1 (6 bases). V was cut by 5 bases and J by 7 bases, with 14 bases left in between. This CDR3 spans 14 amino acids. CDR1 is PRHDT, CDR2 FYEKMQ, per germline (reference sequence). The CDR3 coding sequence is TGTGCCAGCAGCCCCATCGGGACATCTGAAAAACTGTTTTTT. Amino acid sequence: CASSPIGTSEKLFF.

This chain joins TRBV7-2 and TRBJ1-4; the match to TRBD1 covers 7 bases. V lost 3 bases, J lost 5 bases, and 6 bases stayed unmatched. Germline V gene sequence: CDR1 SGHTA, CDR2 FQGNSA. This CDR3 is built from 15 residues. This CDR3 reads CASSFTTGQNEKLFF. DNA of the CDR3: TGTGCCAGCAGCTTCACTACGGGACAGAATGAAAAACTGTTTTTT.

The chain has TRBV11-3 and TRBJ1-3; D not certain. Trimming took 3 bases from V and 0 from J, leaving 12 bases between them. Germline V CDR1 and CDR2: SGHNT, YENEEA. This CDR3 has 16 residues. CDR3 bases: TGTGCCAGCAGCTTTATTACAAGCGACTCTGGAAACACCATATATTTT. Protein sequence: CASSFITSDSGNTIYF.

In DNA form, the CDR3 reads TGCGCCACCAGGACAGACTCTGGAAACACCATATATTTT. Protein product: CATRTDSGNTIYF. V is TRBV5-1 and J is TRBJ1-3, with D perhaps matching TRBD1 (6 bases). V was shortened by 9 bases and J by 0 bases, with 10 bases between the two germline ends. Germline CDR1 SGHRS, CDR2 YFSETQ. The CDR3 extends over 13 amino acids.

The CDR3 nucleotides read TGTGCCAGCAGCCAAGGGACAGGGTATGGCTACACCTTC. Its translation: CASSQGTGYGYTF. The gene calls are TRBV3-1 (or the pseudogene TRBV3-2) and TRBJ1-2; TRBD1 aligns across 8 bases. Germline V gene data show CDR1 as LGHDT and CDR2 as YNNKEL (reference sequence). After removal of 1 base from V and 5 bases from J, the junction contained 0 bases not matched to a gene. The CDR3 extends over 13 amino acids.

V and J are TRBV5-1 and TRBJ2-3; possible D gene TRBD1, 5 bases. Germline lookup yields CDR1 SGHRS and CDR2 YFSETQ. The CDR3 has 16 amino acids. The V end was cut by 3 bases, the J end by 1 base, with 15 bases between. CDR3 sequence: CASSSDSPSRTDTQYF. The CDR3 nucleotides read TGCGCCAGCAGCTCTGACAGCCCGAGTCGCACAGATACGCAGTATTTT.

The J gene is TRBJ1-1, the V gene TRBV19; perhaps TRBD1 as D (5 bases). Trimming cost V 6 bases and J 3 bases, with 11 bases left between them. Germline V gives CDR1 LNHDA, CDR2 SQIVND (reference sequence). This CDR3 contains 13 residues. Here the CDR3 reads CASSKGLYTEAFF. The CDR3 DNA reads as TGTGCCAGTAGCAAGGGGTTGTACACTGAAGCTTTCTTT.

This clone was detected only once. V usage is TRBV9 and J usage is TRBJ2-3; perhaps TRBD1 as D (6 bases). V lost 7 bases to trimming and J lost 10 bases, with 25 bases between them. Per germline, CDR1 SGDLS and CDR2 YYNGEE. CDR3 length: 15 amino acids. CDR3 sequence: CASQPGTSSHGAQYF. The CDR3 DNA reads TGTGCCAGCCAACCCGGGACAAGTTCGCACGGTGCGCAGTATTTT. Full variable domain (missing parts from reference TRBV9 and TRBJ2-3): DSGVTQTPKHLITATGQRVTLRCSPRSGDLSVYWYQQSLDQGLQFLIQYYNGEERAKGNILERFSAQQFPDLHSELNLSSLELGDSALYFCASQPGTSSHGAQYFGPGTRLTVL.

The chain uses TRBV6-1 and TRBJ1-2; weak D call: TRBD1 (5 bases). Trimming cost V 0 bases and J 4 bases, with 9 bases left between them. The CDR3 extends over 14 amino acids. Germline CDR1 and CDR2: MNHNS and SASEGT. The CDR3 here is CASSEATGVYGYTF. The CDR3 coding sequence is TGTGCCAGCAGTGAAGCTACAGGCGTCTATGGCTACACCTTC.

For this clone: The sample holds other DNA sequences that translate to the same CDR3. The chain joins TRBV7-3 to TRBJ2-3, with 8 bases fitting TRBD2. The V gene end was trimmed by 5 bases and the J gene end by 4 bases; junction bases not matched to a gene: 5. CDR3 length: 14 amino acids. Germline CDR1 SGHTA, CDR2 FQGTGA. The CDR3 loop reads CASSPGLAADTQYF. For the CDR3, the DNA is TGTGCCAGCAGCCCTGGACTAGCTGCAGATACGCAGTATTTT.

The chain has TRBV7-8 and TRBJ1-1; no definite D call. Germline V gene data show CDR1 as SGHVS and CDR2 as FQNEAQ. Trimming took 4 bases from V and 6 from J, leaving 9 bases between them. This CDR3 has 12 residues. The CDR3 nucleotides are TGTGCCAGCAGCTACACCGGAGCTGAAGCTTTCTTT. Translation: CASSYTGAEAFF.

In DNA form, the CDR3 reads TGTGCCAGCAGCTTCCCATTGGTGCAGGGCACAGATACGCAGTATTTT. Translating it yields CASSFPLVQGTDTQYF. The rearrangement uses TRBV7-2 and TRBJ2-3; no clear D. Germline V gene data show CDR1 as SGHTA and CDR2 as FQGNSA. Trimming cost V 3 bases and J 1 base, with 14 bases left between them. The CDR3 totals 16 residues.

The chain uses TRBV6-5 and TRBJ2-2, with 13 bases fitting TRBD2. CDR3 length equals 15 residues. Germline CDR1 reads MNHEY; CDR2 reads SVGAGI. Losses at the gene ends were 6 bases for V and 6 bases for J; bases not matched to a gene: 4. The CDR3 DNA reads as TGTGCCAGCAGCACGGGACTAGCGGGACCCGGGGAGCTGTTTTTT. The encoded protein is CASSTGLAGPGELFF.

Comments on this clone: Possible read error: a much larger clone is one base away. The V call is TRBV7-2, the J call TRBJ2-7; 8 bases align to TRBD1. Germline V gene data show CDR1 as SGHTA and CDR2 as FQGNSA. Trimming removed 1 base from V and 2 bases from J; junction bases left unmatched: 1. This CDR3 comprises 14 residues. This chain's CDR3 is CASSLGTGTYEQYF. The CDR3 DNA follows: TGTGCCAGCAGCTTAGGGACAGGGACCTACGAGCAGTACTTC.

V and J are TRBV7-9 and TRBJ2-7; 12 bases agree with TRBD2. Germline lookup yields CDR1 SEHNR and CDR2 FQNEAQ (reference sequence). This CDR3 has 16 residues. J was trimmed by 2 bases and V by 5 bases; bases with no gene match: 7. CDR3 protein: CASSPGLAGPTYEQYF. As DNA, the CDR3 is TGTGCCAGCAGCCCGGGACTAGCGGGTCCTACCTACGAGCAGTACTTC.

This chain joins TRBV7-9 and TRBJ2-2, with D perhaps matching TRBD2 (5 bases). Trimming shortened V by 5 bases and J by 3 bases, and 7 bases separated the two germline ends. The CDR3 is 13 residues long. Germline CDR1 is SEHNR and CDR2 is FQNEAQ (reference sequence). CDR3 sequence: CASSLSDTGELFF. CDR3 nucleotides: TGTGCCAGCAGCCTTAGCGACACCGGGGAGCTGTTTTTT. The full variable domain, its missing parts supplied by reference TRBV7-9 and TRBJ2-2, is DTGVSQNPRHKITKRGQNVTFRCDPISEHNRLYWYRQTLGQGPEFLTYFQNEAQLEKSRLLSDRFSAERPKGSFSTLEIQRTEQGDSAMYLCASSLSDTGELFFGEGSRLTVL.

The rearrangement uses TRBV19 and TRBJ1-3, with 7 bases fitting TRBD1. This CDR3 comprises 14 residues. Germline CDR1 and CDR2: LNHDA and SQIVND (reference sequence). Trimming cost V 10 bases and J 0 bases; bases outside gene matches: 6. CDR3 residues: CATSWTGSGNTIYF. The CDR3 nucleotides read TGTGCCACCTCGTGGACAGGCTCTGGAAACACCATATATTTT.

This chain joins TRBV7-9 and TRBJ2-7; 10 positions agree with TRBD1. The CDR3 covers 16 residues. After removal of 4 bases from V and 3 bases from J, the junction contained 9 bases not matched to a gene. Germline V lookup: CDR1 SEHNR, CDR2 FQNEAQ (reference sequence). The CDR3 region is CASSYWTGGLIYEQYF. Written as DNA, the CDR3 is TGTGCCAGCAGCTACTGGACAGGGGGACTAATCTACGAGCAGTACTTC. Full variable domain (remainder filled in from reference TRBV7-9 and TRBJ2-7): DTGVSQNPRHKITKRGQNVTFRCDPISEHNRLYWYRQTLGQGPEFLTYFQNEAQLEKSRLLSDRFSAERPKGSFSTLEIQRTEQGDSAMYLCASSYWTGGLIYEQYFGPGTRLTVT.

The chain couples TRBV6-6 to TRBJ1-6; TRBD1 might be the D (5 bases). Looked up from germline, CDR1 is MNHNY and CDR2 is SVGAGI (reference sequence). The CDR3 is 17 amino acids. V shed 5 bases and J shed 5 bases, with 19 bases lying between them. CDR3 loop: CASSRKFGGTDNSPLHF. For the CDR3, the DNA is TGTGCCAGCAGTCGAAAGTTTGGGGGGACGGATAATTCACCCCTCCACTTT.

V usage is TRBV5-1 and J usage is TRBJ2-2; tentative D call: TRBD2 (6 bases). The V gene lost 0 bases and the J gene lost 5 bases, with 11 bases spanning the gap. Germline V lookup: CDR1 SGHRS, CDR2 YFSETQ. The CDR3 length is 15 residues. The CDR3, as DNA: TGCGCCAGCAGCTTGGCCCTGGGGGGAACCGGGGAGCTGTTTTTT. Translation gives CASSLALGGTGELFF.

This clone has only a few counts. The chain uses TRBV6-5 and TRBJ2-2; D might be TRBD2 (6 bases). CDR3 size: 15 residues. Trimming cost V 7 bases and J 7 bases, with 19 bases left between them. Per germline, CDR1 MNHEY and CDR2 SVGAGI. The DNA of the CDR3 is TGTGCCAGCACACGGGGGAGGATTGGCAGCGGGGAGCTGTTTTTT. Residues: CASTRGRIGSGELFF.

The V gene is TRBV9, the J gene TRBJ2-3, with a weak D call TRBD2 (6 bases). V was pared by 0 bases and J by 0 bases, with 8 bases between. The CDR3 runs 15 residues. Germline values: CDR1 SGDLS, CDR2 YYNGEE. The CDR3 DNA is TGTGCCAGCAGCGTAGGGACTACCAGCACAGATACGCAGTATTTT. It translates to CASSVGTTSTDTQYF.

This chain links TRBV5-5 with TRBJ1-6, with TRBD1 matching 11 bases. CDR1 SGHKS and CDR2 YYEKEE come from the germline V gene (reference sequence). After removal of 5 bases from V and 7 bases from J, the junction contained 2 bases not matched to a gene. The CDR3 spans 14 residues. The DNA for the CDR3 is TGTGCCAGCAGAAGGACAGGGGGCAATTCACCCCTCCACTTT. The encoded protein is CASRRTGGNSPLHF.